The present entry profiles one T cell receptor beta chain with its context. Its specificity is unknown. The TCR alpha and TCR beta cDNA libraries, bearing sample barcodes and UMIs, were generated by 5'RACE using constant-segment primers. In TCRdb, the 5' RACE reads were re-called with MiXCR into one record per CDR3 protein. Of more than 250,000 distinct CDR3 sequences listed, about 17% are singletons. The germline V and J ends were trimmed by 1 base and 7 bases, with 14 bases remaining between them. The CDR3 has 14 residues. Germline V CDR1 and CDR2: SGHRS, YFSETQ. This specimen comes from a study of T-cell memory formation after mild COVID-19. Study-level points and caveats: The pre-infection memory compartment contained some responding clones, suggesting cross-reactive memory joined.

This rearrangement joins TRBV5-1 to TRBJ1-2; D uncertain. The source material was PBMCs or a T cell subset sorted from them (not recorded which). This clonotype was sampled from a man between 18 and 29 years old who had mild COVID-19 (a few samples of this study predate the infection). Cell type and time point are not known. The CDR3 is CASSLLESMSGYTF. In DNA, the CDR3 is TGCGCCAGCAGCTTGTTGGAGTCTATGAGTGGCTACACCTTC.